The 3 T cell receptor beta chains below come from one sample, sequenced in a study of T cell repertoires in cytomegalovirus infection. Each CDR3 protein is one row after TCRdb ran MiXCR on the reads. The top ten hold more than 10% of the sample, which has just over 300,000 distinct CDR3 sequences, 17% seen once. Specimen: PBMCs. The receptors stem from a human donor in good health (CMV status not recorded). Some clones in this sample may be carry-over from other donors' samples.

This clonotype has a single count. The chain joins TRBV28 to TRBJ2-7; 8 positions match TRBD1. Germline trimming cut 6 bases from V and 1 base from J; bases unmatched to any gene: 11. The germline gives CDR1 MDHEN, CDR2 SYDVKM. The CDR3 has 16 amino acids. The CDR3 sequence: CASRSGTGVGSYEQYF. Written as DNA, the CDR3 is TGTGCCAGCAGGAGTGGGACAGGTGTGGGGTCCTACGAGCAGTACTTC.

This clonotype was seen a handful of times. The chain couples TRBV5-5 to TRBJ2-1, with 7 positions matching TRBD1. Germline assignment: CDR1 SGHKS and CDR2 YYEKEE (reference sequence). This CDR3 comprises 18 residues. The trim removed 1 base at V and 12 bases at J, leaving 22 bases unmatched. CDR3 sequence: CASSLSPGQLRIGRGQFF. The CDR3 DNA follows: TGTGCCAGCAGCTTGTCCCCGGGACAGTTGAGGATAGGGCGAGGGCAGTTCTTC.

This clonotype has just a few counts. This chain joins TRBV20-1 and TRBJ2-3; the D gene is possibly TRBD2 (7 bases). The germline gives CDR1 DFQATT, CDR2 SNEGSKA (reference sequence). This CDR3 is built from 16 residues. V lost 4 bases, J lost 1 base, and 18 bases lay in between. This CDR3 is CSATRGGGVGTDTQYF. DNA of the CDR3: TGCAGTGCTACCCGGGGAGGGGGGGTCGGCACAGATACGCAGTATTTT.